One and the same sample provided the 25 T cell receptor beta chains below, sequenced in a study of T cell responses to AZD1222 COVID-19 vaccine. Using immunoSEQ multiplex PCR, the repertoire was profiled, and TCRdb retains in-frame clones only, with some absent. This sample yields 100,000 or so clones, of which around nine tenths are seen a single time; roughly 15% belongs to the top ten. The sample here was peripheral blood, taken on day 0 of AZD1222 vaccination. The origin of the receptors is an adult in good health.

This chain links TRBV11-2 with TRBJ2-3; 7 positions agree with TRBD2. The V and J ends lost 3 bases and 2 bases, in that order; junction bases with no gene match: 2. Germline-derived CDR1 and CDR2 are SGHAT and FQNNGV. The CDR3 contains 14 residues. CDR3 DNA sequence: TGTGCCAGCAGCTTGCGGGGGATCACAGATACGCAGTATTTT. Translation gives CASSLRGITDTQYF.

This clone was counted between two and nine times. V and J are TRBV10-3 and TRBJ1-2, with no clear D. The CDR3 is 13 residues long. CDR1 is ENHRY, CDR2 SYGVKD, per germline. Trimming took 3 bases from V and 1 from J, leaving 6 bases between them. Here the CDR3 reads CAISERRNYGYTF. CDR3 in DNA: TGTGCCATCAGTGAACGGCGTAACTATGGCTACACCTTC.

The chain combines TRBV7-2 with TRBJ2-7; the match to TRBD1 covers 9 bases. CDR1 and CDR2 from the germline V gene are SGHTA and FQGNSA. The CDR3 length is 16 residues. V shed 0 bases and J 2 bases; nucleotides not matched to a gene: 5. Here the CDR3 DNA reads TGTGCCAGCAGCTTAGCAGGGACAGGGCCGGCCTACGAGCAGTACTTC. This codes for CASSLAGTGPAYEQYF.

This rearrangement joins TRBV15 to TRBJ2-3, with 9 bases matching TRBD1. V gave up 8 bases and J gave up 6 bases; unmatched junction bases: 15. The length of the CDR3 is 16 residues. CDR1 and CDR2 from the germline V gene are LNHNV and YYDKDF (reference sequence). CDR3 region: CATRGFRDRVFDTQYF. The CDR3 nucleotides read TGTGCCACCCGGGGTTTCCGGGACAGGGTTTTCGATACGCAGTATTTT.

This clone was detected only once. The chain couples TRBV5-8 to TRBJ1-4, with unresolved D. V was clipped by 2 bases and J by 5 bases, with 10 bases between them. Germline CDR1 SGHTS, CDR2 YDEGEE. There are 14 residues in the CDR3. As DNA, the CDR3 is TGTGCCAGCAGCTTAGCAGTAGAGAATGAAAAACTGTTTTTT. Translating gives CASSLAVENEKLFF.

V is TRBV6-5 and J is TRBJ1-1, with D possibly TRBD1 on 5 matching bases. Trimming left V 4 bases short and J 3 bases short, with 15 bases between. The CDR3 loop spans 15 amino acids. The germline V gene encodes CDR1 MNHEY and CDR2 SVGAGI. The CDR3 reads CASSFQPGGDTEAFF. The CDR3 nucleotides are TGTGCCAGCAGTTTCCAGCCCGGGGGGGACACTGAAGCTTTCTTT.

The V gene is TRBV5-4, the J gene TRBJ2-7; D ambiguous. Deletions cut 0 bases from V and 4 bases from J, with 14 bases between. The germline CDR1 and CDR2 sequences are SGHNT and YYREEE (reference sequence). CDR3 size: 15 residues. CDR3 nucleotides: TGTGCCAGCAGCTTGGATGTTTCCGCTAATTACGAGCAGTACTTC. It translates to CASSLDVSANYEQYF. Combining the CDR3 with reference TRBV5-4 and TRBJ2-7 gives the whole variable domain ETGVTQSPTHLIKTRGQQVTLRCSSQSGHNTVSWYQQALGQGPQFIFQYYREEENGRGNFPPRFSGLQFPNYSSELNVNALELDDSALYLCASSLDVSANYEQYFGPGTRLTVT.

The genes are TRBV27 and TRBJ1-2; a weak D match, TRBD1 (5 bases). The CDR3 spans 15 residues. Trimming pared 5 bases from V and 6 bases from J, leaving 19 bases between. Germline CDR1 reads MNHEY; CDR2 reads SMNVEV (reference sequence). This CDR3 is CASSPTTTGVNGYTF. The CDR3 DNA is TGTGCCAGCAGTCCGACCACCACGGGGGTCAATGGCTACACCTTC.

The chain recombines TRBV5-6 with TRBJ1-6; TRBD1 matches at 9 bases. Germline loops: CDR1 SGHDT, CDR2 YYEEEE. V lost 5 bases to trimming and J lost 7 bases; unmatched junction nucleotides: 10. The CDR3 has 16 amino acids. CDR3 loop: CASSPPGTGLNSPLHF. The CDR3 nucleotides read TGTGCCAGCAGTCCCCCGGGGACAGGGCTCAATTCACCCCTCCACTTT.

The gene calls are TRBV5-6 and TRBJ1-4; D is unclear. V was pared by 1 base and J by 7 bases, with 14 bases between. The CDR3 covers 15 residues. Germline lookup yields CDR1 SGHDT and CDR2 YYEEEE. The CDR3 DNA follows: TGTGCCAGCAGCTTGCCGGGAATAGATAGTGAAAAACTGTTTTTT. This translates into CASSLPGIDSEKLFF.

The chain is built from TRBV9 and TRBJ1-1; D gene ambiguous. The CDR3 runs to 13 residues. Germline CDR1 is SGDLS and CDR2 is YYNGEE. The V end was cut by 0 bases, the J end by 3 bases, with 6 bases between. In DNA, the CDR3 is TGTGCCAGCAGCGTAGGAATGGACACTGAAGCTTTCTTT. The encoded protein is CASSVGMDTEAFF.

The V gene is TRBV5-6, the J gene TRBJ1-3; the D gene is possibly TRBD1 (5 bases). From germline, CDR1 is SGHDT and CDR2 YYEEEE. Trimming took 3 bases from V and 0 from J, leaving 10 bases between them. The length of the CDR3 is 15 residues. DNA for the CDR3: TGTGCCAGCAGCTCGGGACGGTTCTCTGGAAACACCATATATTTT. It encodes CASSSGRFSGNTIYF. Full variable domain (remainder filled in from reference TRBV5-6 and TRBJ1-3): DAGVTQSPTHLIKTRGQQVTLRCSPKSGHDTVSWYQQALGQGPQFIFQYYEEEERQRGNFPDRFSGHQFPNYSSELNVNALLLGDSALYLCASSSGRFSGNTIYFGEGSWLTVV.

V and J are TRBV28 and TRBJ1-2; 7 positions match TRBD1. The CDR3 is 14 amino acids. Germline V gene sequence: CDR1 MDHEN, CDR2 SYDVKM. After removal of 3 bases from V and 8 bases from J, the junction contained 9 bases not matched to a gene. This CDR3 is CASSFADRDGGYTF. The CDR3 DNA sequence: TGTGCCAGCAGTTTTGCCGACAGGGATGGAGGCTACACCTTC.

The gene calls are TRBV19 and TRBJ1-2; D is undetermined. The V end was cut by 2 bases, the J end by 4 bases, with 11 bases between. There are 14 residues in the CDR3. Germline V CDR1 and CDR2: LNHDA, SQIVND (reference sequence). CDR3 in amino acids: CASSITALGYGYTF. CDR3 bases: TGTGCCAGTAGTATAACAGCCCTGGGCTATGGCTACACCTTC.

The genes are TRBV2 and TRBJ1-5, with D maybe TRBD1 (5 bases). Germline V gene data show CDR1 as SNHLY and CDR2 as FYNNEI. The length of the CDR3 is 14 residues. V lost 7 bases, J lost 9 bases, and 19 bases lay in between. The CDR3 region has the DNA TGTGCCAGCAAGAACGGGGCGGCCCAGGGGCCCCAGCATTTT. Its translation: CASKNGAAQGPQHF.

CDR3 nucleotides: TGTGCCAGCAGTTCGACAGGATATGGCTACACCTTC. This gives the protein CASSSTGYGYTF. V and J are TRBV27 and TRBJ1-2; D might be TRBD1 (6 bases). Trimming stripped 4 bases from V and 5 bases from J, with 8 bases between. Germline V gene lookup returns CDR1 MNHEY and CDR2 SMNVEV (reference sequence). The CDR3 is made up of 12 amino acids.

The CDR3 region is CASSLRGTGITEAFF. Here the CDR3 DNA reads TGTGCCAGCAGTTTGAGAGGGACAGGGATAACTGAAGCTTTCTTT. The V gene is TRBV27, the J gene TRBJ1-1; 9 nucleotides line up with TRBD1. Germline V gives CDR1 MNHEY, CDR2 SMNVEV (reference sequence). The trim removed 3 bases at V and 5 bases at J, leaving 7 bases unmatched. This CDR3 contains 15 residues.

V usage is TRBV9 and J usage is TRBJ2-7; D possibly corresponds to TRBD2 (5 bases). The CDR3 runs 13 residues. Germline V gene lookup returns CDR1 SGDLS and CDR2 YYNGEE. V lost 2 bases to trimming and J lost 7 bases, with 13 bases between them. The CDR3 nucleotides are TGTGCCAGCAGCGTCCTGAATACGGGGGAGCAGTACTTC. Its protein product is CASSVLNTGEQYF.

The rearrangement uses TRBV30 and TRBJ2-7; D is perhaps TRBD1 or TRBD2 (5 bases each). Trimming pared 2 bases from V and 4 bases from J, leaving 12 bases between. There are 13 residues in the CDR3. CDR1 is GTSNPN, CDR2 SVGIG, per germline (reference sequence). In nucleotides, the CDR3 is TGTGCCTGGAGTCTCGGGACGAGGTACGAGCAGTACTTC. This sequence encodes CAWSLGTRYEQYF.

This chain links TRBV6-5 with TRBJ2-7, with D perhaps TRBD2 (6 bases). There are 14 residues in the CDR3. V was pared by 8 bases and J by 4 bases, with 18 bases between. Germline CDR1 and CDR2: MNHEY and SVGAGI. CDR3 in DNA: TGTGCCAGCGGAGGGACCCAACGTGCATACGAGCAGTACTTC. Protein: CASGGTQRAYEQYF.

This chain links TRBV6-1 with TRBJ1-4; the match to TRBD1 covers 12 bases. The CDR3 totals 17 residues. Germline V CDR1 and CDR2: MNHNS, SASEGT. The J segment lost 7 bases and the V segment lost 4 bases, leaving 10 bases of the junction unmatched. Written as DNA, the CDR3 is TGTGCCAGCAGTGCCGGGACAGGGGGCGCCGAGGGTGAAAAACTGTTTTTT. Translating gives CASSAGTGGAEGEKLFF.

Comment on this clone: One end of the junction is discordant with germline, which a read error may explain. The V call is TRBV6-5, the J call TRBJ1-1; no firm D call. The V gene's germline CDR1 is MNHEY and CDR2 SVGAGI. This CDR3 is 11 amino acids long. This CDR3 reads CASSGNAEAFF. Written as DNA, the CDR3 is TGTGCCAGCAGCGGGAACGCTGAAGCTTTCTTT.

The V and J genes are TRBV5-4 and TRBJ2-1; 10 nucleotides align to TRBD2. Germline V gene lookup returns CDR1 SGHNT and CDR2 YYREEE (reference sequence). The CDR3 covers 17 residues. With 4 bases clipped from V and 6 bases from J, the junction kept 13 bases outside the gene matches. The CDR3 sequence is CASSLGPTSGSVNEQFF. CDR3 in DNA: TGTGCCAGCAGCCTGGGACCGACTAGCGGGTCTGTCAATGAGCAGTTCTTC.

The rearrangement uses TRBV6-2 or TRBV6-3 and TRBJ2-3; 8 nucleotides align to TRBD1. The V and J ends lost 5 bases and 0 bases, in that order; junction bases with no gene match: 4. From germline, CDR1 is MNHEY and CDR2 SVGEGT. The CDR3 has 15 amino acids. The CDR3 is CASSDRGHSTDTQYF. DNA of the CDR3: TGTGCCAGCAGTGACAGGGGACATAGCACAGATACGCAGTATTTT.

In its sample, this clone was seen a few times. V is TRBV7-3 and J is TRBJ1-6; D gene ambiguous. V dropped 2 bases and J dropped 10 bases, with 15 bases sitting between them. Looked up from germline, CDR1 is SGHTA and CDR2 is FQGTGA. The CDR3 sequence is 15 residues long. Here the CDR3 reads CASSLWEGAVSPLHF. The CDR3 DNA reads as TGTGCCAGCAGCTTATGGGAGGGTGCAGTGTCACCCCTCCACTTT.